This is a list of T cell receptor beta chains from one sample in a study of cytomegalovirus exposure and HLA in healthy donors. Some clones are missing from TCRdb's copy, which holds only in-frame ones; the method was immunoSEQ multiplex PCR. The repertoire consists of approximately 210,000 clones, with 77% occurring once and the leading ten covering 2.1%. Material for sequencing was PBMCs. The receptors stem from a woman aged 30 to 39 in good health and CMV-seropositive. Each CDR3 is given with its conserved first and last residue. The D gene is left open where the match is weak. Rows give clone size only sometimes, using once, few, many, or a class for an expanded clone.

>TRBV28|.|TRBD1|TRBJ1-5
CASLTGGGQPQHF
TGTGCCAGCCTCACAGGGGGCGGACAGCCCCAGCATTTT
>TRBV7-2|.|.|TRBJ2-3
CASSPFRQRDTQYF
TGTGCCAGCAGCCCCTTTCGGCAGAGGGATACGCAGTATTTT
>TRBV7-9|.|.|TRBJ1-4
CASSFRQDLEGKLFF
TGTGCCAGCAGCTTTAGACAGGATCTCGAAGGAAAACTGTTTTTT
>TRBV11-1|.|TRBD1|TRBJ2-7
CASSPWTGGKYEQYF
TGTGCCAGCAGCCCCTGGACAGGGGGCAAGTACGAGCAGTACTTC
>TRBV4-2|.|TRBD1|TRBJ1-5
CASSQPQGNSNQPQHF
TGTGCCAGCAGCCAACCACAGGGGAATAGCAATCAGCCCCAGCATTTT
>TRBV6-5|.|TRBD2|TRBJ2-1
CASSYSGGGAWNEQFF
TGTGCCAGCAGTTACTCGGGCGGGGGGGCGTGGAATGAGCAGTTCTTC
>TRBV18|.|.|TRBJ2-7
CASRKEGNSYEQYF
TGTGCCAGCCGCAAAGAGGGCAACTCCTACGAGCAGTACTTC
>TRBV9|.|.|TRBJ2-2
CASSVTVGVTGELFF
TGTGCCAGCAGCGTAACAGTGGGAGTTACCGGGGAGCTGTTTTTT
>TRBV10-3|.|.|TRBJ1-1
CAISEGGTNTEAFF
TGTGCCATCAGTGAGGGGGGCACTAACACTGAAGCTTTCTTT
>TRBV5-6|.|.|TRBJ2-7
CASSLAVPGSYEQYF
TGTGCCAGCAGCTTGGCCGTTCCGGGTAGCTACGAGCAGTACTTC
>TRBV11-3|.|.|TRBJ2-3
CASSLAGLGQGTQYF
TGTGCCAGCAGCTTAGCGGGACTCGGCCAGGGTACGCAGTATTTT
>TRBV7-5|.|.|TRBJ1-4
CARSPRGQGSNEKLFF
TGTGCCAGAAGCCCTAGGGGACAGGGCTCTAATGAAAAACTGTTTTTT
>TRBV5-1|once|TRBD1|TRBJ1-4
CASSLAGTGFATNEKLFF
TGCGCCAGCAGCTTGGCCGGGACAGGTTTCGCAACTAATGAAAAACTGTTTTTT
>TRBV19|.|.|TRBJ1-6
CASSIPRSNSPLHF
TGTGCCAGTAGTATCCCCCGGAGTAATTCACCCCTCCACTTT
>TRBV5-1|.|.|TRBJ2-3
CASSFGLQGDTQYF
TGCGCCAGCAGCTTCGGGCTTCAGGGGGATACGCAGTATTTT
>TRBV14|once|TRBD1|TRBJ2-7
CASGRQGGGLEQYF
TGTGCCAGCGGTCGACAGGGGGGAGGTCTAGAGCAGTACTTC
>TRBV18|.|TRBD1|TRBJ1-2
CASSPRDRANYGYTF
TGTGCCAGCTCACCAAGGGACAGAGCTAACTATGGCTACACCTTC
>TRBV18|.|.|TRBJ1-2
CASSPRGSIYDGYTF
TGTGCCAGCTCACCACGGGGCTCCATATACGATGGCTACACCTTC
>TRBV29-1|.|TRBD1|TRBJ2-5
CSVLGQVGETQYF
TGCAGCGTTCTTGGACAGGTCGGGGAGACCCAGTACTTC
>TRBV7-9|.|.|TRBJ2-3
CASSLRPSTPSDTQYF
TGTGCCAGCAGCTTAAGACCCTCGACTCCTTCAGATACGCAGTATTTT
>TRBV7-2|few|TRBD2|TRBJ2-3
CASSVGLGGNTQYF
TGTGCCAGCAGCGTGGGACTAGGAGGAAATACGCAGTATTTT
>TRBV5-4|.|TRBD1|TRBJ1-1
CASSTGQGTTEAFF
TGTGCCAGCAGCACCGGACAGGGTACCACTGAAGCTTTCTTT
>TRBV18|.|TRBD1|TRBJ1-5
CASSRGTGGPIEPQHF
TGTGCCAGCTCACGGGGGACAGGGGGCCCCATCGAGCCCCAGCATTTT
>TRBV5-1|.|.|TRBJ1-2
CASSLDLGRGYGYTF
TGCGCCAGCAGCTTGGACTTGGGACGGGGGTATGGCTACACCTTC
>TRBV10-3|.|.|TRBJ2-7
CAIGATHYEQYF
TGTGCCATCGGGGCCACTCACTACGAGCAGTACTTC
>TRBV9|few|.|TRBJ1-4
CASTRRPSLGEKLFF
TGTGCCAGCACCCGAAGGCCATCCCTCGGGGAAAAACTGTTTTTT
>TRBV7-2|.|.|TRBJ1-6
CASSLGYRDSPLHF
TGTGCCAGCAGCTTAGGGTACAGGGATTCACCCCTCCACTTT
>TRBV7-2|.|.|TRBJ2-5
CASSPRTAGETQYF
TGTGCCAGCAGCCCGAGGACTGCCGGGGAAACCCAGTACTTC
>TRBV5-6|few|.|TRBJ1-1
CASSLTSWNTEAFF
TGTGCCAGCAGCTTAACAAGTTGGAACACTGAAGCTTTCTTT
>TRBV29-1|few|TRBD2|TRBJ2-7
CSVETLAGGPFVYEQYF
TGCAGCGTAGAAACCCTAGCGGGAGGGCCTTTCGTATACGAGCAGTACTTC
>TRBV19|.|.|TRBJ1-5
CASGGVGGGNQPQHF
TGTGCCAGTGGGGGGGTAGGAGGGGGCAATCAGCCCCAGCATTTT
>TRBV6-1|.|TRBD1|TRBJ1-2
CASSEIWAGGYGYTF
TGTGCCAGCAGTGAAATTTGGGCAGGGGGCTATGGCTACACCTTC
>TRBV29-1|.|TRBD1|TRBJ1-2
CSVVGQGGTRGYTF
TGCAGCGTGGTTGGACAGGGAGGGACCAGAGGCTACACCTTC